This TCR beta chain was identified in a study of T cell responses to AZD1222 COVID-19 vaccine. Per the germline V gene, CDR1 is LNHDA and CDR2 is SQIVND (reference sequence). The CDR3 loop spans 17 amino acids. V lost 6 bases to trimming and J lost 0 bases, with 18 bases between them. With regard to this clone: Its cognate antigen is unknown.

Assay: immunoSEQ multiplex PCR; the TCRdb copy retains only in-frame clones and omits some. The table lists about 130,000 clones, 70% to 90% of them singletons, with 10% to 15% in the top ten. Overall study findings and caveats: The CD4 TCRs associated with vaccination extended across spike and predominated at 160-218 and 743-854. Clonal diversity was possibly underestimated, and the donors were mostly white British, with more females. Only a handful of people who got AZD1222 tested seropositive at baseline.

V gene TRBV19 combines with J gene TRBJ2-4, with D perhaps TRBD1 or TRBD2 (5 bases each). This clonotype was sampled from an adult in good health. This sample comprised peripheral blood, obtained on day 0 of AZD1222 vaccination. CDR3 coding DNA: TGTGCCAGTAGCCCAAGGGACGGACCATTAGCCAAAAACATTCAGTACTTC. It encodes CASSPRDGPLAKNIQYF. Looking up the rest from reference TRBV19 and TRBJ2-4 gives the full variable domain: DGGITQSPKYLFRKEGQNVTLSCEQNLNHDAMYWYRQDPGQGLRLIYYSQIVNDFQKGDIAEGYSVSREKKESFPLTVTSAQKNPTAFYLCASSPRDGPLAKNIQYFGAGTRLSVL.